This T cell receptor beta chain was retrieved from a study of control samples from healthy donors and cancer patients. The V and J ends lost 4 bases and 2 bases, in that order; junction bases with no gene match: 8. The CDR3 runs 16 residues. Germline CDR1 and CDR2: SGHRS and YFSETQ. The repertoire was sequenced with immunoSEQ multiplex PCR; TCRdb's copy has only in-frame clones and lacks some. The repertoire includes 55,000 to 65,000 clones, about 87% of them detected once, and about 12% sits in the top ten. The chain uses TRBV5-1 and TRBJ2-1; 8 bases fit TRBD2. The receptor comes from a woman between 55 and 75 years old with lung cancer. What was sequenced was PBMCs. CDR3 DNA: TGCGCCAGCAGCCGAAGGAGCGGGGGAACCTACAATGAGCAGTTCTTC. Translating it yields CASSRRSGGTYNEQFF.